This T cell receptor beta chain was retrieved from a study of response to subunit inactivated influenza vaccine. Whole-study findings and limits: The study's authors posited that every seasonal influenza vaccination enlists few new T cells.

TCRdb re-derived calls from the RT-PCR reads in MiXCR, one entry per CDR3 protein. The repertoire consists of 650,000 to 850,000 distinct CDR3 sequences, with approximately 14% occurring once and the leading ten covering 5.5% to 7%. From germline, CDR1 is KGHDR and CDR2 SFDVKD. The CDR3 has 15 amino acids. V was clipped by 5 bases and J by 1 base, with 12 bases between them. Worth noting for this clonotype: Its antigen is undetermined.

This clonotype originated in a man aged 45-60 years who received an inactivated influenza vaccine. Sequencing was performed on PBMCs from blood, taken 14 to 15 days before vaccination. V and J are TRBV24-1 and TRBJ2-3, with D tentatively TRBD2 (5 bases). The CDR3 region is CATSGWEYGTDTQYF. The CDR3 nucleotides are TGTGCCACCAGTGGGTGGGAGTACGGCACAGATACGCAGTATTTT.